Presented here are 28 T cell receptor beta chains from one specimen sequenced in a study of shared clonotypes between healthy human individuals. Using immunoSEQ multiplex PCR, the repertoire was profiled, and TCRdb retains in-frame clones only, with some absent. This table holds about 360,000 clones, about 70% found once. Sequenced input: memory CD4+ T cells sorted from blood. Specified subset: CD45RA-negative fraction. These receptor sequences come from a young man in good health.

This clone was seen a few times. The V gene is TRBV5-1, the J gene TRBJ2-3, with D hard to call. CDR1 and CDR2 from the germline V gene are SGHRS and YFSETQ. Trimming took off 0 bases at V and 0 bases at J, with 14 bases between the two ends. The CDR3 contains 17 residues. This CDR3 reads CASSLGPTAPSTDTQYF. The CDR3 nucleotides are TGCGCCAGCAGCTTGGGGCCCACGGCCCCTAGCACAGATACGCAGTATTTT.

The V call is TRBV1, the J call TRBJ2-6; TRBD2 is the table's D call, not checked against the DNA. TRBV1 is tagged as a pseudogene. The CDR3 runs to 17 residues. CDR3: CTSRSKSLCTRANVLTF. The CDR3 DNA is TGCACCAGCAGATCCAAAAGTTTGTGCACTCGGGCCAACGTCCTGACTTTC.

This chain joins TRBV6-1 and TRBJ2-5; 7 nucleotides line up with TRBD1. There are 15 residues in the CDR3. The ends lost 5 bases at V and 4 bases at J; junction bases unmatched: 10. CDR1 is MNHNS and CDR2 is SASEGT in the germline V gene. The CDR3 loop is CASSINPGQRETQYF. CDR3 DNA: TGTGCCAGCAGTATAAACCCGGGACAGAGAGAGACCCAGTACTTC.

V usage is TRBV12-5 and J usage is TRBJ1-4, with D possibly TRBD1 on 5 matching bases. The CDR3 sequence is 18 residues long. V was shortened by 5 bases and J by 7 bases, with 26 bases between the two germline ends. Germline CDR1 and CDR2: LGHNT and FRNRAP. The CDR3 bases are TGTGCTAGTGGTCCCCTCCTTCCAGGGACCGTCTCGGGTGAAAAACTGTTTTTT. It translates to CASGPLLPGTVSGEKLFF.

On this clone: This may come from a read error, since a much larger clone is one base off. The V call is TRBV5-6, the J call TRBJ2-7, with TRBD2 matching 9 bases. CDR1 is SGHDT and CDR2 is YYEEEE in the germline V gene. This CDR3 contains 16 residues. J lost 2 bases, V lost 2 bases, and 8 bases had no gene match. The CDR3 region has the DNA TGTGCCAGCAGCTTCCCTGGCGGGAGGGCCACCTACGAGCAGTACTTC. Translating gives CASSFPGGRATYEQYF. Variable domain in full (rest from reference TRBV5-6 and TRBJ2-7): DAGVTQSPTHLIKTRGQQVTLRCSPKSGHDTVSWYQQALGQGPQFIFQYYEEEERQRGNFPDRFSGHQFPNYSSELNVNALLLGDSALYLCASSFPGGRATYEQYFGPGTRLTVT.

This clone was seen only once. The chain couples TRBV10-2 to TRBJ2-5; 8 bases are a match to TRBD1. This CDR3 is 14 amino acids long. V lost 6 bases, J lost 2 bases, and 5 bases stayed unmatched. Germline CDR1 is WSHSY and CDR2 is SAAADI. This chain's CDR3 is CASRDNRGQETQYF. CDR3 nucleotide sequence: TGCGCCAGCAGAGACAACAGGGGGCAAGAGACCCAGTACTTC.

This clone was counted a single time. The chain employs TRBV28 and TRBJ2-1, with D uncertain. The V gene lost 10 bases and the J gene lost 5 bases, with 6 bases spanning the gap. This CDR3 contains 10 residues. CDR1 and CDR2 (germline): MDHEN, SYDVKM. Written as DNA, the CDR3 is TGTGCCACATACGACAATGAGCAGTTCTTC. Translated: CATYDNEQFF.

Concerning this clone: Other DNA sequences from this sample encode an identical CDR3 as well. The genes are TRBV7-2 and TRBJ2-7; no firm D call. Per the germline V gene, CDR1 is SGHTA and CDR2 is FQGNSA. V lost 1 base to trimming and J lost 3 bases, with 7 bases between them. The CDR3 is 13 amino acids. This CDR3 reads CASSLGGGYEQYF. The CDR3 DNA reads TGTGCCAGCAGCTTAGGTGGTGGCTACGAGCAGTACTTC.

V usage is TRBV19 and J usage is TRBJ2-2; no clear D gene. Germline V gene lookup returns CDR1 LNHDA and CDR2 SQIVND (reference sequence). This CDR3 has 14 residues. Trimming removed 0 bases from V and 4 bases from J, with 6 bases in between. CDR3 residues: CASSIEPVTGELFF. Written as DNA, the CDR3 is TGTGCCAGTAGTATAGAGCCGGTCACCGGGGAGCTGTTTTTT.

This sequence joins TRBV6-5 and TRBJ2-7, with TRBD1 identical over 7 bases. The trim removed 6 bases at V and 5 bases at J, leaving 7 bases unmatched. Per germline, CDR1 MNHEY and CDR2 SVGAGI. The CDR3 is made up of 13 amino acids. CDR3 nucleotides: TGTGCCAGCAGACGGGACAGTTTCCACGAGCAGTACTTC. As protein: CASRRDSFHEQYF.

This clone was counted between two and nine times. The V gene is TRBV30, the J gene TRBJ2-5, with 7 nucleotides matching TRBD2. The CDR3 is made up of 16 amino acids. The J segment lost 0 bases and the V segment lost 3 bases, leaving 10 bases of the junction unmatched. Germline CDR1 reads GTSNPN; CDR2 reads SVGIG (reference sequence). Here the CDR3 reads CAWSPLWREYQETQYF. In nucleotides, the CDR3 is TGTGCCTGGAGCCCCTTGTGGCGGGAGTACCAAGAGACCCAGTACTTC.

This clone has only a few counts. The chain has TRBV5-4 and TRBJ2-1, with 9 nucleotides matching TRBD1. This CDR3 region has 15 residues. Germline V CDR1 and CDR2: SGHNT, YYREEE (reference sequence). V trimming: 2 bases; J trimming: 3 bases; junction bases outside the gene matches: 3. The CDR3 DNA sequence: TGTGCCAGCAGCTTTCCGGGACAGGGCTACAATGAGCAGTTCTTC. Translating it yields CASSFPGQGYNEQFF.

The rearrangement uses TRBV2 and TRBJ1-2, with D perhaps TRBD1 (5 bases). With 6 bases removed from V and 5 bases from J, the gap between germline ends came to 16 bases. The CDR3 loop spans 14 amino acids. CDR1 is SNHLY and CDR2 is FYNNEI in the germline V gene. The CDR3 protein is CASRTEESPYGYTF. The CDR3 DNA sequence: TGTGCCAGCAGGACAGAAGAAAGCCCTTATGGCTACACCTTC.

The table lists this clone with many counts. The chain combines TRBV19 with TRBJ2-1; the match to TRBD2 covers 8 bases. V lost 7 bases, J lost 0 bases, and 2 bases stayed unmatched. The CDR3 loop spans 14 amino acids. The germline V gene encodes CDR1 LNHDA and CDR2 SQIVND (reference sequence). DNA for the CDR3: TGTGCCAGTACAGGGACTAGCTCCTACAATGAGCAGTTCTTC. Its protein product is CASTGTSSYNEQFF. The variable domain in full, with the rest retrieved from reference TRBV19 and TRBJ2-1, is DGGITQSPKYLFRKEGQNVTLSCEQNLNHDAMYWYRQDPGQGLRLIYYSQIVNDFQKGDIAEGYSVSREKKESFPLTVTSAQKNPTAFYLCASTGTSSYNEQFFGPGTRLTVL.

V and J are TRBV19 and TRBJ1-1; D possibly corresponds to TRBD1 (5 bases). Trimming shortened V by 3 bases and J by 5 bases, and 13 bases separated the two germline ends. This CDR3 spans 14 amino acids. In germline, CDR1 is LNHDA, CDR2 SQIVND (reference sequence). CDR3 residues: CASSILGVGTEAFF. CDR3 DNA: TGTGCCAGTAGTATTCTAGGGGTTGGGACTGAAGCTTTCTTT.

The chain couples TRBV25-1 to TRBJ2-1, with TRBD1 identical over 9 bases. The germline V gene has CDR1 MGHDK and CDR2 SYGVNS. This CDR3 contains 16 residues. Unmatched junction bases numbered 10, after V lost 5 bases and J lost 5 bases. CDR3 bases: TGTGCCAGCAGTACCCCCGGGACAGGGTTTGACAATGAGCAGTTCTTC. It codes for CASSTPGTGFDNEQFF.

V and J are TRBV5-1 and TRBJ2-7; D is unclear. The V gene lost 0 bases and the J gene lost 6 bases, with 13 bases spanning the gap. Germline assignment: CDR1 SGHRS and CDR2 YFSETQ. This CDR3 comprises 14 residues. CDR3 amino acids: CASSLGKWDGEQYF. The CDR3 DNA sequence: TGCGCCAGCAGCTTGGGGAAATGGGATGGCGAGCAGTACTTC. Drawing the rest from reference TRBV5-1 and TRBJ2-7, the complete variable domain is KAGVTQTPRYLIKTRGQQVTLSCSPISGHRSVSWYQQTPGQGLQFLFEYFSETQRNKGNFPGRFSGRQFSNSRSEMNVSTLELGDSALYLCASSLGKWDGEQYFGPGTRLTVT.

The chain's CDR3 is CAWAHGEKLFF. In DNA, the CDR3 is TGTGCCTGGGCCCATGGTGAAAAACTGTTTTTT. The V call is TRBV30, the J call TRBJ1-4, with D uncertain. This CDR3 comprises 11 residues. Germline-derived CDR1 and CDR2 are GTSNPN and SVGIG (reference sequence). V lost 5 bases and J lost 7, with 8 bases in between.

The V call is TRBV18, the J call TRBJ1-3; 7 bases are a match to TRBD1. CDR3 length: 19 amino acids. Germline V gives CDR1 KGHSH, CDR2 LQKENI. J lost 0 bases, V lost 3 bases, and 14 bases had no gene match. CDR3 sequence (DNA): TGTGCCAGCTCACCTAGCCTACTAAAGGACAGGTTCTCTGGAAACACCATATATTTT. Translated, it gives CASSPSLLKDRFSGNTIYF.

The rearrangement links TRBV7-9 to TRBJ1-2; the match to TRBD1 covers 12 bases. Germline-derived CDR1 and CDR2 are SEHNR and FQNEAQ (reference sequence). After removal of 5 bases from V and 5 bases from J, the junction contained 9 bases not matched to a gene. The length of the CDR3 is 16 residues. The DNA of the CDR3 is TGTGCCAGCAGCGACGGGACAGGGGGCCGCAGATATGGCTACACCTTC. The encoded protein is CASSDGTGGRRYGYTF.

This clone has a single count. This chain connects TRBV7-2 to TRBJ2-4; D may correspond to TRBD1 or TRBD2 (5 bases each). The CDR3 has 16 residues. V gave up 4 bases and J gave up 0 bases, with 13 bases separating them. The germline V gene has CDR1 SGHTA and CDR2 FQGNSA. The CDR3 protein is CASSSRGPIAKNIQYF. The DNA of the CDR3 is TGTGCCAGCAGCTCCCGGGGCCCAATAGCCAAAAACATTCAGTACTTC.

J is TRBJ2-1 and V is TRBV15; 9 positions agree with TRBD2. Germline-derived CDR1 and CDR2 are LNHNV and YYDKDF (reference sequence). The CDR3 sequence is 16 residues long. V was pared by 0 bases and J by 10 bases, with 10 bases of the junction left unmatched. The CDR3 DNA reads as TGTGCCACCAGCAGAGATCTTAGTAGCGGGAGCCCCGAGCAGTTCTTC. This codes for CATSRDLSSGSPEQFF. Combining the CDR3 with reference TRBV15 and TRBJ2-1 gives the whole variable domain DAMVIQNPRYQVTQFGKPVTLSCSQTLNHNVMYWYQQKSSQAPKLLFHYYDKDFNNEADTPDNFQSRRPNTSFCFLDIRSPGLGDTAMYLCATSRDLSSGSPEQFFGPGTRLTVL.

This chain uses TRBV2 with TRBJ2-5; D is possibly TRBD1 (5 bases). The J call may not be correct, given that the DNA end is closer to TRBJ2-7. The CDR3 spans 15 residues. CDR1 and CDR2 from the germline V gene are SNHLY and FYNNEI. The DNA of the CDR3 is TGTGCCAGCAGTGAAGCTCCAGGGTCCTCCTACGAGCAGTACTTC. Amino acids: CASSEAPGSSYEQYF.

V usage is TRBV7-9 and J usage is TRBJ2-3; perhaps TRBD2 as D (6 bases). V was trimmed by 3 bases and J by 6 bases, leaving 13 bases between them. Per germline, CDR1 SEHNR and CDR2 FQNEAQ (reference sequence). The CDR3 length is 14 residues. DNA for the CDR3: TGTGCCAGCAGCTTTGATCAGCGGGTGGATACGCAGTATTTT. Its translation: CASSFDQRVDTQYF.

This chain joins TRBV28 and TRBJ1-2; 9 bases fit TRBD1. The CDR3 extends over 13 amino acids. V lost 6 bases to trimming and J lost 6 bases; unmatched junction nucleotides: 5. Germline V gene lookup returns CDR1 MDHEN and CDR2 SYDVKM. The CDR3 spells CASRIQGADGYTF. DNA for the CDR3: TGTGCCAGCAGGATACAGGGGGCCGATGGCTACACCTTC.

Worth noting for this clone: The same CDR3 can be traced to other DNA sequences in this sample. J is TRBJ1-5 and V is TRBV7-9; D remains ambiguous. The germline V and J ends were trimmed by 1 base and 0 bases, with 4 bases remaining between them. This CDR3 region has 14 residues. The V gene's germline CDR1 is SEHNR and CDR2 FQNEAQ (reference sequence). The CDR3 sequence is CASSLGNSNQPQHF. CDR3 in DNA: TGTGCCAGCAGCTTAGGGAATAGCAATCAGCCCCAGCATTTT.

This clone occurred once. The chain has TRBV6-5 and TRBJ2-3; D is undetermined. Trimming removed 2 bases at V and 2 bases at J, with 5 bases between. This CDR3 region has 13 residues. Per the germline V gene, CDR1 is MNHEY and CDR2 is SVGAGI. The CDR3 here is CASSYQITDTQYF. The DNA for the CDR3 is TGTGCCAGCAGTTACCAGATCACAGATACGCAGTATTTT.

This clone was seen just once. The V gene is TRBV2, the J gene TRBJ1-2, with a tentative D call TRBD1 (6 bases). V was shortened by 2 bases and J by 0 bases, with 10 bases between the two germline ends. Germline V gene data show CDR1 as SNHLY and CDR2 as FYNNEI. The CDR3 has 15 amino acids. The CDR3 reads CASSERDKTNYGYTF. The CDR3 DNA follows: TGTGCCAGCAGTGAACGGGACAAGACTAACTATGGCTACACCTTC.